This entry is about one TCR beta chain. Antigen specificity is unknown. Sequencing was performed with immunoSEQ multiplex PCR; in TCRdb, only in-frame clones are kept and a portion is missing. The data contain roughly 93,000 clones, less than 85% of them singletons. The data are from a study of OX40 agonist ivuxolimab in advanced cancers. Looking at the study overall: It was ivuxolimab, an agonistic anti-OX40 (CD134) antibody, that patients were treated with. Approximately 41% of patients had received prior checkpoint inhibitor therapy.

The CDR3 is made up of 14 amino acids. Trimming took 5 bases from V and 5 from J; bases not matched to a gene: 5. The germline V gene encodes CDR1 LNHDA and CDR2 SQIVND (reference sequence). Study-wide findings and caveats: Partly responding patients at 0.1-3.0 mg/kg showed some of the smallest clonal expansion.

This specimen was CD4+ or CD8+ T cells sorted from blood, taken in a trial of the OX40 agonist ivuxolimab. The V and J genes are TRBV19 and TRBJ1-5; 8 positions agree with TRBD1. The source of this sequence is an adult with an advanced solid tumor such as melanoma, head and neck, liver or kidney cancer. The CDR3 protein is CASSGSGGDQPQHF. In DNA form, the CDR3 reads TGTGCCAGTAGTGGGTCAGGGGGCGATCAGCCCCAGCATTTT.